This T cell receptor (beta chain) is drawn from a study of cytomegalovirus exposure and HLA in healthy donors. Study outcomes and limitations: The authors enumerated around 150 TCR beta chains as linked to cytomegalovirus.

This CDR3 contains 16 residues. With V trimmed by 5 bases and J by 0 bases, 4 bases remained unmatched. Germline values: CDR1 LNHDA, CDR2 SQIVND (reference sequence). Only one count was recorded for this clone. Its target is unknown. TCRdb's copy holds only in-frame clones and misses some; the assay was immunoSEQ multiplex PCR. The sample lists 65,000 to 90,000 clones, about 95% occurring once. The rearrangement links TRBV19 to TRBJ1-3; TRBD1 agrees at 10 bases. Input material: PBMCs. The TCR comes from a man in his late teens or twenties in good health and CMV-seronegative. CDR3 DNA: TGTGCCAGTAGTCCGGGACAGGGGATCTCTGGAAACACCATATATTTT. This gives the protein CASSPGQGISGNTIYF.